These T cell receptor beta chains were read from a single sample in a study of blood T cell repertoires in COVID-19. Here immunoSEQ multiplex PCR was the method, and the copy in TCRdb shows in-frame clones only, minus some. The sample holds 270,000 or so clones, about 91% seen once. The sequenced sample was PBMCs or T cells enriched from blood (not recorded which). These receptors came from a woman aged 40-49 years with acute COVID-19. CDR3s include the opening cysteine and the closing phenylalanine or tryptophan. Each record gives: V gene, J gene, clone size, D gene, CDR3 DNA, CDR3 protein. D genes are given only for firm matches. The size of a clone is reported for some rows only, either as once, few or many, or as a class for expanded clones.

>TRBV19|TRBJ1-5|.|TRBD1
TGTGCCAGCACCCGGGACAGATATCAGCCCCAGCATTTT
CASTRDRYQPQHF
>TRBV6-4|TRBJ1-1|few|.
TGTGCCAGCAGTGTAGATGTGAACACTGAAGCTTTCTTT
CASSVDVNTEAFF
>TRBV7-9|TRBJ1-2|.|.
TGTGCCAGCAGCTTAATGGACACAAACTATGGCTACACCTTC
CASSLMDTNYGYTF
>TRBV6-5|TRBJ1-1|.|.
TGTGCCAGCAGTTACGGGGGGGCTACTGAAGCTTTCTTT
CASSYGGATEAFF
>TRBV27|TRBJ1-1|.|TRBD1
TGTGCCAGCATCCGAAGACAGGGCTTAAACACTGAAGCTTTCTTT
CASIRRQGLNTEAFF
>TRBV10-3|TRBJ1-5|.|.
TGTGCCATCAGTGACAGGAATCAGCCCCAGCATTTT
CAISDRNQPQHF
>TRBV27|TRBJ2-5|once|TRBD2
TGTGCCAGCAGCCGTCTCGCCGGGACTAGCGGGAGTGAGACCCAGTACTTC
CASSRLAGTSGSETQYF
>TRBV5-4|TRBJ2-7|.|TRBD1
TGTGCCAGCAGCTACGAAAACAGGGGCTACTACGAGCAGTACTTC
CASSYENRGYYEQYF
>TRBV9|TRBJ2-2|.|.
TGTGCCAGCAGCGTACTTCAGGGAAACACCGGGGAGCTGTTTTTT
CASSVLQGNTGELFF
>TRBV3-1/TRBV3-2|TRBJ1-1|.|.
TGTGCCAGCAGCCAAGATACAGGACCGAGGAACGAAGCTTTCTTT
CASSQDTGPRNEAFF
>TRBV10-3|TRBJ2-7|few|.
TGTGCCATCAGCCCCCGGGACTGGGCATACGAGCAGTACTTC
CAISPRDWAYEQYF
>TRBV19|TRBJ2-3|.|TRBD2
TGTGCCAGTAGTGCCCAGAGCGGGAGCGGAGGGGATACGCAGTATTTT
CASSAQSGSGGDTQYF
>TRBV15|TRBJ2-5|.|TRBD2
TGTGCCACCAGTAACCCCCTAGCGGAACAAGAGACCCAGTACTTC
CATSNPLAEQETQYF
>TRBV5-1|TRBJ2-6|once|TRBD2
TGCCCCCGCAGCCGGGGGGGTGCCGACGACTCTGGGGCCAACGTCCTGACTTTC
CPRSRGGADDSGANVLTF
>TRBV11-3|TRBJ1-6|.|TRBD1
TGTGCCAGCAGCTTAGGGGGGACAGGGGATTCACCCCTCCACTTT
CASSLGGTGDSPLHF
>TRBV7-3|TRBJ1-2|.|.
TGTGCCAGCAGCCGAGACAGATTTATGAGCTACACCTTC
CASSRDRFMSYTF
>TRBV4-1|TRBJ1-4|few|.
TGCGCCAGCAGCCGTACAGTCGTCAATAATGAAAAACTGTTTTTT
CASSRTVVNNEKLFF
>TRBV30|TRBJ1-1|.|.
TGTGTTTGTGTGGGCAGGGTGAACACTGAAGCTTTCTTT
CVCVGRVNTEAFF
>TRBV10-3|TRBJ2-1|.|TRBD2
TGTGCCATCAGTGAGTTGGGACTAGCAGACTACAATGAGCAGTTCTTC
CAISELGLADYNEQFF
>TRBV15|TRBJ1-6|.|.
TGTGCCACCAGCAGAAGCTCCCGTCCATTTTCCCCTATAATCACCCTCCACTTT
CATSRSSRPFSPIITLHF
>TRBV11-1|TRBJ2-6|.|.
TGTGCCAGCAGCTTAGAGGCGGGGACTGGGGCCAACGTCCTGACTTTC
CASSLEAGTGANVLTF
>TRBV7-9|TRBJ2-5|.|.
TGTGCCAGCAGCCCGGTAGCGAAAGAGACCCAGTACTTC
CASSPVAKETQYF
>TRBV5-6|TRBJ2-3|.|.
TGTGCCAGCAGCTTGCGGTTAGGGGTCACAGATACGCAGTATTTT
CASSLRLGVTDTQYF
>TRBV21-1|TRBJ1-4|.|.
TGTGCCAGCAGCAAAAATTCCCCCCGGGACAGGGACGAAAAACTGTTTTTT
CASSKNSPRDRDEKLFF
>TRBV19|TRBJ1-5|.|.
TGTGCCAGTAGTATACGTAGAGTAGTAGGCAATCAGCCCCAGCATTTT
CASSIRRVVGNQPQHF
>TRBV7-2|TRBJ2-5|.|TRBD2
TGTGCCAGCAGCTTAGGTGGCACGAGAGCGGGAAGGATCGGAGAGACCCAGTACTTC
CASSLGGTRAGRIGETQYF
>TRBV27|TRBJ1-1|.|.
TGTGCCAGCAGCCCAATCCGGGACACACTGAACACTGAAGCTTTCTTT
CASSPIRDTLNTEAFF
>TRBV27|TRBJ2-6|.|.
TGTGCCAGCAGATCTTTTCTAGTTGGGCAGCGGTATAGGGGGGCCAACGTCCTGACTTTC
CASRSFLVGQRYRGANVLTF
>TRBV18|TRBJ1-6|.|.
TGTGCCAGCTCACCACCCGGGAGCTCCTATAATTCACCCCTCCACTTT
CASSPPGSSYNSPLHF
>TRBV6-5|TRBJ1-1|.|TRBD1
TGTGCCAGCAGCCTCCCGGACAGGGTAGGTGAAGCTTTCTTT
CASSLPDRVGEAFF
>TRBV3-1/TRBV3-2|TRBJ2-7|.|TRBD2
TGTGCCAGCAGCCAAGCGGGGGGCGAGCAGTACTTC
CASSQAGGEQYF
>TRBV2|TRBJ2-5|.|TRBD1
TGTGCCACCCACGGACAGGGAGAAGAGACCCAGTACTTC
CATHGQGEETQYF
>TRBV28|TRBJ1-2|.|TRBD1
TGTGCCAGCAGTTTATCGGACAGGGCCTATGGCTACACCTTC
CASSLSDRAYGYTF
>TRBV12-3/TRBV12-4|TRBJ2-5|.|.
TGTGCCAGCAGTTTTCACAGGAGTGAGACCCAGTACTTC
CASSFHRSETQYF
>TRBV10-2|TRBJ1-2|.|.
TGCGCCAGCAGTGAGTCAAGAAGGAGCGATGGCTACACCTTC
CASSESRRSDGYTF
>TRBV9|TRBJ2-5|once|TRBD2
TGTGCCAGCAGCGTAGTAGCGGGAGTAGGAGAGACCCAGTACTTC
CASSVVAGVGETQYF
>TRBV5-1|TRBJ2-3|.|TRBD1
TGCGCCAGCTCACAGGGGGCTTTCGATACGCAGTATTTT
CASSQGAFDTQYF
>TRBV29-1|TRBJ1-3|.|.
TGCAGCGCACGGGGAGACACCATATATTTT
CSARGDTIYF
>TRBV6-1|TRBJ2-1|.|TRBD1
TGTGCCAGCAGTGAGTTACAGGGGGGATATCGGTTCTTC
CASSELQGGYRFF
>TRBV7-8|TRBJ2-1|.|TRBD1
TGTGCCAGCAGCTTCCTCACAGGGGGCTCAGACAATGAGCAGTTCTTC
CASSFLTGGSDNEQFF
>TRBV7-8|TRBJ1-3|once|TRBD1
TGTGCCAGCAGCTTACGGGACAGGGGCATGCCTTCACTCCTCTCTGGAAACACCATATATTTT
CASSLRDRGMPSLLSGNTIYF
>TRBV5-4|TRBJ2-5|.|TRBD1
TGTGCCAGCAGCGTGGGACAGCAAGAGACCCAGTACTTC
CASSVGQQETQYF
>TRBV28|TRBJ2-3|.|.
TGTGCCAGCTCAAATCCAACGGTTTTTATAGATACGCAGTATTTT
CASSNPTVFIDTQYF
>TRBV27|TRBJ2-3|.|.
TGTGCCAGCAGTTTTGGGCCGAGCACAGATACGCAGTATTTT
CASSFGPSTDTQYF
>TRBV27|TRBJ1-2|.|TRBD1
TGTGCCAGCAGCACCATGCCGGGGGACAGGAACTATGGCTACACCTTC
CASSTMPGDRNYGYTF
>TRBV11-2|TRBJ1-6|.|TRBD1
TGTGCCAGCAGCTACAGGGGGGTTGATTCACCCCTCCACTTT
CASSYRGVDSPLHF
>TRBV7-2|TRBJ2-2|.|.
TGTGCCAGCAGGAGACTCAACACCGGGGAGCTGTTTTTT
CASRRLNTGELFF
>TRBV7-2|TRBJ2-1|.|.
TGTGCCAGCAGCCCCGGACTCAACTCCTACAATGAGCAGTTCTTC
CASSPGLNSYNEQFF
>TRBV5-1|TRBJ2-2|.|.
TGCGCCAGCAGCTCACTAGCCCCGGGGGAGCTGTTTTTT
CASSSLAPGELFF
>TRBV9|TRBJ2-2|.|.
TGTGCCAGCAGCGTTGGTCCGGGAAGTAACACCGGGGAGCTGTTTTTT
CASSVGPGSNTGELFF
>TRBV2|TRBJ1-4|.|TRBD1
TGTGCCAGCAGAATTCGACAGGGAGGAGGTGAAAAACTGTTTTTT
CASRIRQGGGEKLFF
>TRBV6-5|TRBJ2-7|.|TRBD2
TGTGCCAGCAGGGTTAGCGGGAGCCTTTGGTACGAGCAGTACTTC
CASRVSGSLWYEQYF
>TRBV5-8|TRBJ2-7|few|.
TGTGCCAGCAGCTCCGGGGACGGCGGGACTCAACACTACGAGCAGTACTTC
CASSSGDGGTQHYEQYF
>TRBV9|TRBJ1-2|few|.
TGTGCCAGCAGCGTAGCTCAGGAAATCCATGGCTACACCTTC
CASSVAQEIHGYTF
>TRBV11-2|TRBJ1-1|.|.
TGTGCCAGCAGCTTACAGGGGACCACTGAAGCTTTCTTT
CASSLQGTTEAFF